The rows below give T cell receptor beta chains drawn from one sample of a study of post-analysis software for immune sequencing data. TCRdb reprocessed the PCR reads with MiXCR, giving one entry per CDR3 protein. The sample yields hundreds of thousands of distinct CDR3 sequences, approximately 59% seen once. Sequenced material: blood. The receptors here all came from a girl aged 2 to 10 with multiple sclerosis. CDR3s include the opening cysteine and the closing phenylalanine or tryptophan. The order of the fields is CDR3 protein, V gene, J gene.

CDR3aa: CASKGDRSTDTQYF; v_gene: TRBV10-1; j_gene: TRBJ2-3
CDR3aa: CATSPGLAYNEQFF; v_gene: TRBV24-1; j_gene: TRBJ2-1
CDR3aa: CASMDGYEQYF; v_gene: TRBV12-3/TRBV12-4; j_gene: -
CDR3aa: CSARNHRRPTSRGYTF; v_gene: TRBV20-1; j_gene: TRBJ1-2
CDR3aa: CASSLVGANYGYTF; v_gene: TRBV12-3/TRBV12-4; j_gene: TRBJ1-2
CDR3aa: CASLPWEQGNGYTF; v_gene: TRBV18; j_gene: TRBJ1-2
CDR3aa: CASSSDHGYNEQFF; v_gene: TRBV27; j_gene: TRBJ2-1
CDR3aa: CASSSSLGRGTYEQYF; v_gene: TRBV5-4; j_gene: TRBJ2-7
CDR3aa: CASSDSGTREDTQYF; v_gene: TRBV5-1; j_gene: TRBJ2-3
CDR3aa: CASSLKGDEQYF; v_gene: TRBV7-3; j_gene: -
CDR3aa: CASSLRQLNEQFF; v_gene: TRBV5-1; j_gene: TRBJ2-1
CDR3aa: CASSRDGGAHNEQFF; v_gene: TRBV6-4; j_gene: TRBJ2-1
CDR3aa: CASSLASLPYNEQFF; v_gene: TRBV5-1; j_gene: TRBJ2-1
CDR3aa: CASTTWDEETQYF; v_gene: TRBV6-6; j_gene: -
CDR3aa: CSARDLVRTTPKNSDTQYF; v_gene: TRBV20-1; j_gene: TRBJ2-3
CDR3aa: CASSSPLGTKNNEQFF; v_gene: TRBV7-6; j_gene: TRBJ2-1
CDR3aa: CSAQDVAYEQYF; v_gene: TRBV29-1; j_gene: TRBJ2-7
CDR3aa: CASSIAGGPYEQYF; v_gene: TRBV19; j_gene: TRBJ2-7
CDR3aa: CASSRGRGDYGHTF; v_gene: TRBV18; j_gene: TRBJ1-2
CDR3aa: CATSGDSHTGELFF; v_gene: TRBV24-1; j_gene: TRBJ2-2
CDR3aa: CSATWPGTENNEQFF; v_gene: TRBV29-1; j_gene: TRBJ2-1
CDR3aa: CASSYFQGAGGYGYTF; v_gene: TRBV6-5; j_gene: TRBJ1-2
CDR3aa: CASSPWDSPDTQYF; v_gene: TRBV12-3/TRBV12-4; j_gene: TRBJ2-3
CDR3aa: CSARRGLAASYNEQFF; v_gene: TRBV20-1; j_gene: TRBJ2-1
CDR3aa: CASSLPNRVDTQYF; v_gene: TRBV5-1; j_gene: TRBJ2-3
CDR3aa: CASSQDRTPYNEQFF; v_gene: TRBV4-1; j_gene: TRBJ2-1
CDR3aa: CSVGRTSGEGTQYF; v_gene: TRBV29-1; j_gene: -
CDR3aa: CASSQKDGDRGDYGYTF; v_gene: TRBV4-1; j_gene: TRBJ1-2
CDR3aa: CASSSPAVRGTSGTKRSSYEQYF; v_gene: TRBV11-1; j_gene: TRBJ2-7
CDR3aa: CASSRIAGEWDTQYF; v_gene: TRBV7-8; j_gene: TRBJ2-3
CDR3aa: CASSQLLGTSGEGGELFF; v_gene: TRBV6-1; j_gene: TRBJ2-2
CDR3aa: CASSLVGQGLGENTEAFF; v_gene: TRBV5-1; j_gene: TRBJ1-1
CDR3aa: CSAIIRRTGSTDTQYF; v_gene: TRBV20-1; j_gene: TRBJ2-3
CDR3aa: CASSIDREGGYTF; v_gene: TRBV7-2; j_gene: TRBJ1-2
CDR3aa: CSVERDVNNEQFF; v_gene: TRBV29-1; j_gene: TRBJ2-1
CDR3aa: CATSRDRAPGETQYF; v_gene: TRBV6-2/TRBV6-3; j_gene: TRBJ2-5
CDR3aa: CASSGDNWYNEQFF; v_gene: TRBV14; j_gene: TRBJ2-1
CDR3aa: CASSPRQIDTQYF; v_gene: TRBV18; j_gene: TRBJ2-3
CDR3aa: CASSQESGLFAGNRYEQYF; v_gene: TRBV4-1; j_gene: TRBJ2-7
CDR3aa: CASSLGPPGSYNEQFF; v_gene: TRBV7-7; j_gene: TRBJ2-1
CDR3aa: CASSQAGSDVGEQFF; v_gene: TRBV4-1; j_gene: TRBJ2-1
CDR3aa: CASSSLANKDTQYF; v_gene: TRBV7-2; j_gene: TRBJ2-3
CDR3aa: CSARDPTPPNTEAFF; v_gene: TRBV20-1; j_gene: TRBJ1-1
CDR3aa: CSASKAGVLYEQYF; v_gene: TRBV20-1; j_gene: -
CDR3aa: CASSSLVRSADTQYF; v_gene: TRBV7-2; j_gene: TRBJ2-3